The T cell receptor beta chain described here comes from a study of blood T cells in healthy people across ages. Study details: Every two T cells gave about one barcoded beta molecule via template switching.

Concerning this clonotype itself: What it binds is unknown.

The study, taken as a whole, reports: Samples with more naive T cells showed higher observed beta diversity.

The second PCR ran about 6 to 12 cycles with a sample-barcoded 5' primer and J-beta primers. A minimum of 2.5 million CDR3-containing paired-end reads was obtained for each sample. TCRdb passed the 5' RACE reads through MiXCR, listing each CDR3 protein once. The sample comprises fewer than 900,000 distinct CDR3 sequences, 49% of which are singletons, and roughly 34% rests with the top ten. What was sequenced was blood. This receptor was obtained from a woman aged 60 to 75 in good health.

The CDR3 bases are TGCAGTGCTAGAGATGGCGGGACTAGCCCCTTTGGTGAGCAGTTCTTC. Its protein product is CSARDGGTSPFGEQFF. The rearrangement links TRBV20-1 to TRBJ2-1, with 9 bases aligning to TRBD2. The trim removed 0 bases at V and 9 bases at J, leaving 12 bases unmatched. The germline V gene has CDR1 DFQATT and CDR2 SNEGSKA (reference sequence). The CDR3 consists of 16 residues.